This T cell receptor (beta chain) was captured by sequencing in a study of cytomegalovirus exposure and HLA in healthy donors. Study-wide background: The roughly 670 first-cohort repertoires shared a platform with the 120 validation repertoires, as reported in a later analysis. Study-level points and caveats: The study flagged roughly 160 TCR beta chains as cytomegalovirus-associated.

Details on this clone: Its antigen is as yet unknown.

Repertoires were generated with immunoSEQ multiplex PCR, while TCRdb's copy carries only in-frame clones and drops some. Of approximately 140,000 clones in the sample, just under 85% were seen once. There are 16 residues in the CDR3. V gave up 3 bases and J gave up 4 bases; unmatched junction bases: 9. From germline, CDR1 is LNHDA and CDR2 SQIVND (reference sequence). The sequence came from a woman aged 25 to 39 in good health and CMV-seronegative. The sequenced material came from PBMCs. The chain links TRBV19 to TRBJ2-5; 9 bases line up with TRBD1. DNA for the CDR3: TGTGCCAGTAGTATTTCCCCCGACAGGGGGGGAGAGACCCAGTACTTC. This sequence encodes CASSISPDRGGETQYF.